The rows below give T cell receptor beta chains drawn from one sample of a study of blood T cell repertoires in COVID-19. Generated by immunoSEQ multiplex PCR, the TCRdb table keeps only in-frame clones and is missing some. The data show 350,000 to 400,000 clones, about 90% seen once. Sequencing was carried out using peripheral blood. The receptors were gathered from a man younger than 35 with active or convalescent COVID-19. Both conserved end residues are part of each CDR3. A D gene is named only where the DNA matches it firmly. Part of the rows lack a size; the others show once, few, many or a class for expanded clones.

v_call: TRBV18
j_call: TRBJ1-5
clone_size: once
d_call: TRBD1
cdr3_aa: CASSPRTGSNQPQHF
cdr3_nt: TGTGCCAGCTCCCCTCGGACAGGTAGCAATCAGCCCCAGCATTTT

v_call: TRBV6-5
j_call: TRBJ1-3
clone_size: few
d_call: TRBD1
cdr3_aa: CASSSSGTGNTIYF
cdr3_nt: TGTGCCAGCAGCTCCTCAGGGACAGGGAACACCATATATTTT

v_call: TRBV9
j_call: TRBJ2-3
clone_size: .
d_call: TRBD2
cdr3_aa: CASSAREPAPRSGRARDTQYF
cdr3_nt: TGTGCCAGCAGCGCCCGGGAACCGGCCCCCCGAAGCGGGAGGGCCAGAGATACGCAGTATTTT

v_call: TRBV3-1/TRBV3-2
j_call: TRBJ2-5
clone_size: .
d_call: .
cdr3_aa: CASSLQGTQYF
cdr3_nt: TGTGCCAGCAGCCTACAGGGAACCCAGTACTTC

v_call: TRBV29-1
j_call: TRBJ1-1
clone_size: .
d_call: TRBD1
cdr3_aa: CSVDRDREIMEAFF
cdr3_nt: TGCAGCGTTGATCGAGACAGGGAGATTATGGAGGCTTTCTTT

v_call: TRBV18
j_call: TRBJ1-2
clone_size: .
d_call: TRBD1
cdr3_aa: CASSPLVRTGGEGYTF
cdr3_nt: TGTGCCAGCTCACCACTGGTGAGGACAGGGGGCGAAGGCTACACCTTC

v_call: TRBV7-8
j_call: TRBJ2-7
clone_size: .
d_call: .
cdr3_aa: CASSLGSGAEQYF
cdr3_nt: TGTGCCAGCAGCTTAGGGTCAGGTGCCGAGCAGTACTTC

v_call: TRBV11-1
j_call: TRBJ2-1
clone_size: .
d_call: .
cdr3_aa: CASSLIGDSYNEQFF
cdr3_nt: TGTGCCAGCAGCTTAATCGGGGACTCCTACAATGAGCAGTTCTTC

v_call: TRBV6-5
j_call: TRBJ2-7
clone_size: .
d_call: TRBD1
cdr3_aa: CASSPGQVSYEQYF
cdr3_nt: TGTGCCAGCAGTCCGGGACAGGTCTCCTACGAGCAGTACTTC

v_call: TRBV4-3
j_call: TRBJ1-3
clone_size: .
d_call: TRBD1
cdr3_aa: CASSQNTGGSGNTIYF
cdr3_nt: TGCGCCAGCAGCCAAAACACAGGGGGCTCTGGAAACACCATATATTTT

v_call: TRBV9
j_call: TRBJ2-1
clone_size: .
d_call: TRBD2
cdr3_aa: CASSVGSAGGPVQFF
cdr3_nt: TGTGCCAGCAGCGTAGGTTCAGCGGGGGGCCCGGTGCAGTTCTTC

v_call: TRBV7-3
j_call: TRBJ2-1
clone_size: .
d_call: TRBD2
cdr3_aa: CASSPHLAGGRNEQFF
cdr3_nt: TGTGCCAGCAGCCCGCATCTGGCGGGAGGGCGTAATGAGCAGTTCTTC

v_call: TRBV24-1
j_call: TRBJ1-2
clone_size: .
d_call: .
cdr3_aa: CATSDGGDRSYGYTF
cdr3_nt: TGTGCCACCAGTGATGGCGGGGATAGAAGTTATGGCTACACCTTC

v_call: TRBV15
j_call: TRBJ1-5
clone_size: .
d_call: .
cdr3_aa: CATSRDKTGFQPQHF
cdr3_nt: TGTGCCACCAGCAGAGATAAAACAGGGTTTCAGCCCCAGCATTTT

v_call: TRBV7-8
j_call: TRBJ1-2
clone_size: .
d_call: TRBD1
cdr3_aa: CASSKNRGHNGYTF
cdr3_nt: TGTGCCAGCAGCAAAAACAGGGGGCATAATGGCTACACCTTC

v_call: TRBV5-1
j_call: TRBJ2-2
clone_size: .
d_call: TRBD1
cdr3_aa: CASSLPDGTGAGELFF
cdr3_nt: TGCGCCAGCAGCTTGCCGGACGGGACAGGCGCCGGGGAGCTGTTTTTT

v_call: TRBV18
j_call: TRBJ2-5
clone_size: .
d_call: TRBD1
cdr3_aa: CASSKGQGETQYF
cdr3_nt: TGTGCCAGCTCAAAAGGACAGGGGGAGACCCAGTACTTC

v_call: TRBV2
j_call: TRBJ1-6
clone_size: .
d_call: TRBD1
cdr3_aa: CASKSTGARSPLHF
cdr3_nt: TGTGCCAGCAAAAGCACAGGGGCGCGGTCACCCCTCCACTTT

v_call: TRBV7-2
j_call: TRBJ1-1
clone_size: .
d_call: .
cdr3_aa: CASSFEVGRGAEAFF
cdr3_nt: TGTGCCAGCAGCTTTGAGGTGGGGCGCGGGGCTGAAGCTTTCTTT

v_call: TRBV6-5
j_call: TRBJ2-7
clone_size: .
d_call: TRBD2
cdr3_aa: CASRGGLQQYF
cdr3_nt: TGTGCCAGCCGGGGGGGACTCCAGCAGTACTTC

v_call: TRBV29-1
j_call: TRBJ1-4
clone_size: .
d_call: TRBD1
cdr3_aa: CSVFSTGPNEKLFF
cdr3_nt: TGCAGCGTTTTCTCGACAGGGCCTAATGAAAAACTGTTTTTT

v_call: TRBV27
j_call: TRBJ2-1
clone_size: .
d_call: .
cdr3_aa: CASRSNLYGKSSYNEQFF
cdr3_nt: TGTGCCAGCAGATCTAATCTCTACGGGAAAAGCTCCTACAATGAGCAGTTCTTC

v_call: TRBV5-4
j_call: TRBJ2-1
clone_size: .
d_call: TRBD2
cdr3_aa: CASGLTGLAANEQFF
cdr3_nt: TGTGCCAGCGGATTAACGGGACTAGCAGCCAATGAGCAGTTCTTC

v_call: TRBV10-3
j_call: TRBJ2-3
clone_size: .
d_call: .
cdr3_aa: CAISASTGTDTQYF
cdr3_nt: TGTGCCATCAGTGCTTCGACAGGCACAGATACGCAGTATTTT

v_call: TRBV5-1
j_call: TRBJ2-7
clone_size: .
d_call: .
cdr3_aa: CASSLSGRGSSYEQYF
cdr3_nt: TGCGCCAGCAGCTTGTCCGGCAGGGGATCCTCCTACGAGCAGTACTTC

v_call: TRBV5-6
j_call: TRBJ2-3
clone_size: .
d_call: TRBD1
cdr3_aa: CASSIGTGRTDTQYF
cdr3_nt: TGTGCCAGCAGCATAGGGACAGGGAGGACAGATACGCAGTATTTT

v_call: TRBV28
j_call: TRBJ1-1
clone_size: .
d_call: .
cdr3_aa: CASSLFQGKGWDTEAFF
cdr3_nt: TGTGCCAGCAGTTTATTCCAGGGTAAGGGGTGGGACACTGAAGCTTTCTTT

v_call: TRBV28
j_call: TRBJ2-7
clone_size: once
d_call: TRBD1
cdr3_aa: CASSPRGQGTYEQYF
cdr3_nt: TGTGCCAGCAGCCCCAGGGGGCAGGGAACCTACGAGCAGTACTTC

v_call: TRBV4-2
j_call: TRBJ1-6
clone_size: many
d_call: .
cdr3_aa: CASSQDEGGYSPLHF
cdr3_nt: TGTGCCAGCAGCCAAGATGAGGGTGGTTATTCACCCCTCCACTTT

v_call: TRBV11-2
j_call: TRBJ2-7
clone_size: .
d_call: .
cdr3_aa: CASSPRRTEYEQYF
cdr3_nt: TGTGCCAGCAGCCCTCGGAGGACGGAGTACGAGCAGTACTTC

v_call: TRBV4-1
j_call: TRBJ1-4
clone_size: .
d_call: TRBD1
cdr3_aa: CASSQVLVGGNEKLFF
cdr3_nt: TGCGCCAGCAGCCAAGTCTTGGTAGGGGGCAATGAAAAACTGTTTTTT

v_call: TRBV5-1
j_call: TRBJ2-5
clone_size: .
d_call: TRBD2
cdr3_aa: CASSVTSGGEKTQYF
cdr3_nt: TGCGCCAGCAGCGTAACTAGCGGGGGGGAGAAGACCCAGTACTTC

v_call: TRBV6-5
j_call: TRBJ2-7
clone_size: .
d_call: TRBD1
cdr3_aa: CASSYSPGQGYEQYF
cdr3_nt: TGTGCCAGCAGTTACTCGCCTGGACAGGGCTACGAGCAGTACTTC

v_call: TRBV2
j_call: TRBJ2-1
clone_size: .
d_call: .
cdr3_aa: CASSERVGGNEQFF
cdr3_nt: TGTGCCAGCAGTGAAAGAGTAGGGGGCAATGAGCAGTTCTTC

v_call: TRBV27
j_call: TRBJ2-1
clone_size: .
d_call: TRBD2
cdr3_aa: CASSLGTSGSGEQFF
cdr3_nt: TGTGCCAGCAGTCTCGGGACTAGCGGGAGTGGTGAGCAGTTCTTC

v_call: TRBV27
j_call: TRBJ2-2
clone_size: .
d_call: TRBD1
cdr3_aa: CASREGQGRGTGELFF
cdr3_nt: TGTGCCAGCAGGGAAGGACAGGGACGAGGCACCGGGGAGCTGTTTTTT

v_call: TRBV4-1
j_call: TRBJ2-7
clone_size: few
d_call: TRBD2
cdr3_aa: CASSPERTSGAYEQYF
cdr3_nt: TGCGCCAGCAGCCCAGAAAGGACTAGCGGGGCCTACGAGCAGTACTTC

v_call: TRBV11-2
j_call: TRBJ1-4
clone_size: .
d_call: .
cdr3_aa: CASRVGARSTEKLFF
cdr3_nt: TGTGCCAGCAGGGTGGGGGCGAGAAGTACAGAAAAACTGTTTTTT

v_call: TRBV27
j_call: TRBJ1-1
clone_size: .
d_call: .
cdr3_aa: CASAGLGVGTEAFF
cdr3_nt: TGTGCCAGCGCCGGGCTCGGGGTGGGCACTGAAGCTTTCTTT

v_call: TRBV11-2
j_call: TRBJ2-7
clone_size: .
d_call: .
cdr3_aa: CASSLVEEQYF
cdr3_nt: TGTGCCAGCAGCTTAGTGGAGGAGCAGTACTTC

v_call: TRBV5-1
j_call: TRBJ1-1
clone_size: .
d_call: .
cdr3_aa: CASSPQGQNTEAFF
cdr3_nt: TGCGCCAGCAGCCCCCAGGGACAGAACACTGAAGCTTTCTTT

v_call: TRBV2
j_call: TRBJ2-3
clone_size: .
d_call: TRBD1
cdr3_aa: CASSPDRGLRDTQYF
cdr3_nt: TGTGCCAGCAGTCCTGACAGGGGGCTTAGGGATACGCAGTATTTT

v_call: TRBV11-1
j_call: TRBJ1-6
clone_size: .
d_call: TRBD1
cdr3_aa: CASSLGATGGPSPLHF
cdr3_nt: TGTGCCAGCAGCTTAGGGGCGACAGGGGGGCCGTCACCCCTCCACTTT

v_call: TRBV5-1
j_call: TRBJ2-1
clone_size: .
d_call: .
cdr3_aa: CASSSGPYNEQFF
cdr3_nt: TGCGCCAGCAGCTCCGGTCCTTACAATGAGCAGTTCTTC

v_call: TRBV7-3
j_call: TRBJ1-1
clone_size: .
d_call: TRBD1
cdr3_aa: CASSPRGETGGRAFF
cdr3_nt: TGTGCCAGCAGCCCCAGAGGCGAGACAGGGGGCCGGGCTTTCTTT

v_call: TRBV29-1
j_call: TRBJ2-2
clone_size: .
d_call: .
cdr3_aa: CSVEDLVLGTDTGELFF
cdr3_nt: TGCAGCGTTGAAGATCTGGTGCTGGGGACTGACACCGGGGAGCTGTTTTTT

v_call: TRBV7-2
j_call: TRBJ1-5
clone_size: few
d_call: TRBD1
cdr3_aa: CASSLVGQGANQPQHF
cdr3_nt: TGTGCCAGCAGCTTAGTGGGACAGGGGGCTAATCAGCCCCAGCATTTT

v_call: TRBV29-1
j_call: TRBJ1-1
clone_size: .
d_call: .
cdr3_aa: CSVRGRTSTEAFF
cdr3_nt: TGCAGCGTGCGGGGACGGACGAGCACTGAAGCTTTCTTT

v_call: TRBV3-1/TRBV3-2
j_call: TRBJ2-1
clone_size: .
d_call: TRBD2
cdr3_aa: CASSQDLGGSVYEQFF
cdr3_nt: TGTGCCAGCAGCCAAGATCTTGGCGGGAGTGTTTATGAGCAGTTCTTC

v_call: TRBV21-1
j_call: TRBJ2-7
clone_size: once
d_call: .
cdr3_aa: CASSQRRYRGPTYEQYF
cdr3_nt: TGTGCCAGCAGCCAAAGACGGTACAGGGGGCCCACCTACGAGCAGTACTTC

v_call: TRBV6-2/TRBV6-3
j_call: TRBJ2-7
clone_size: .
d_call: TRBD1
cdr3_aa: CASSRQGARIYEQYF
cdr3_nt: TGTGCCAGCAGTCGCCAGGGGGCGCGGATCTACGAGCAGTACTTC

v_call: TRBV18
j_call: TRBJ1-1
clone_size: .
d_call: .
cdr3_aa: CASSPGRGVNTEAFF
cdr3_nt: TGTGCCAGCTCACCCGGACGGGGGGTGAACACTGAAGCTTTCTTT